This TCR beta chain came from a study of shared clonotypes between healthy human individuals (dated by TCRdb to the early 2020s). Looking at the study overall: The cohort included three men and a couple of women between 18 and 49 years of age. To estimate repertoire size and how much clonotypes are shared between individuals, the study performed deep sequencing of blood TCR repertoires from a handful of healthy adults. Each donor's leukapheresis produced roughly between about 0.8 and 8.9 billion PBMCs. For each donor, three plates each were used for CD4 naive and CD4 memory, two plates were used for CD8 naive, and one plate was used for CD8 memory. To increase sequencing depth and limit assay-specific biases, different laboratories used diverse techniques to prepare libraries and sequence TCR repertoires.

Using the deep immunoSEQ assay, multiplex PCR amplified TCR CDR3 regions from genomic DNA. For each cell subset, the extracted genomic DNA was distributed evenly across all wells of several immunoSEQ 96-well plates, and each plate served as one replicate. For sorted subsets, 200 to 250 ng of genomic DNA, equivalent to around 29,000 T cell genomes, went into each replicate PCR. Purified libraries were measured with a Qubit 3.0 fluorometer, size-checked on a Bioanalyzer 2100, and measured again with the KAPA Library Quantification kit. Every immunoSEQ 96-well plate was sequenced on a dedicated single-read 150-cycle Illumina NextSeq 550 flow cell. The source study handled its data this way. Because the immunoSEQ output included only junctional sequences and no quality scores, the filtering could not be the same as the filtering used for full-length reads. Sequences were annotated with PyIR, a Python wrapper for IgBLAST v1.9, and V/J genes and CDR3 were assigned using IMGT germline references. Reads with weak V/J assignments (E-value above 1e-6), missing CDR3, stop codons, out-of-frame junctions, or ambiguous translated residues were removed. V3J clonotypes were defined as sequences sharing an identical inferred V gene, J gene, and CDR3 amino acid sequence. Percentage overlap between repertoires was computed as shared unique clonotypes divided by the size of the smaller repertoire. Repertoire richness was assessed with RTK rarefaction, the Chao1 estimator, and Recon v2.1 estimates of unobserved clonotypes. For all TCRbeta clonotypes obtained by the gDNA method from a handful of donors, generation probabilities were computed with OLGA. The source is immuneACCESS, and TCRdb retained only in-frame sequences with V and J called. Part of the clones is not carried over; for the studies checked, unresolved V genes explain less than half of this, and the remainder is unexplained. V and J calls plus clone size are reproduced from that table; the DNA served to infer D and trimming. Counted in this sample were millions of clones; about 95% of them appeared once. The ten largest make up 0.1% to 0.15% of the sample.

In regard to this clone: It lacks a known antigen. The sample holds no much larger clone one base away, and base qualities are not on file.

The donors were healthy, HIV-negative adults who had no recently reported acute infections or vaccinations. All donors were Caucasian adults living in Nashville, Tennessee, USA. CD4+ T cells were enriched by magnetic negative selection; naive cells were then positively selected on CD45RA, and the negative fraction formed the memory subset. Blood was obtained by leukapheresis, after which PBMCs were separated by Ficoll-Histopaque density gradient centrifugation and cryopreserved in liquid nitrogen vapor phase. Analytical flow cytometry was used to check the purity and quantity of each magnetically sorted T cell population. From each sorted fraction, genomic DNA was isolated and quantified by UV absorbance on a Nanodrop 2000c. The paper as a whole reports these results and caveats: Because the study included a small number of donors, the genetic and exposure-history diversity represented was limited. Pairwise subsampling led to the expectation that sequencing depth would affect the degree of clonotype sharing among donors. Higher generation probabilities were observed for clonotypes shared by all four sorted-subset donors than for non-shared clonotypes. Across a few donors, 4.5% to 6.5% of naive CD4, approximately 3.6% of naive CD8, approximately 2.5% of memory CD4, and approximately 0.4% of memory CD8 clonotypes were shared. Only blood was sampled, and tissue TCR repertoires likely differ from those in blood. Rarefaction of sorted-subset datasets indicated incomplete sequencing despite the large sequencing depth. Naive subsets generally had larger estimated clonotype richness than memory subsets.

The CDR3, from cysteine to phenylalanine, totals 15 residues. Of all the DNA, just the CDR3 is kept, 45 bases in frame from base 1. The germline V gene (reference sequence) sets CDR1 to GTSNPN and CDR2 to SVGIG. V is trimmed back by 4 bases and J by 6 bases, and the junction contains 9 bases that no gene match accounts for. Sequencing used naive CD4+ T cells sorted from blood. What this sample's cell subset or site label stands for: CD45RA+ positively selected. Recombination linked TRBV30 to TRBJ2-1; 10 nucleotides in the junction match TRBD2. This TCR came from a man between 18 and 29 years old in good health. This receptor carries the CDR3 CAWKTAGGLGNEQFF. At the DNA level, the sequence is TGTGCCTGGAAAACAGCGGGGGGGCTGGGCAATGAGCAGTTCTTC.